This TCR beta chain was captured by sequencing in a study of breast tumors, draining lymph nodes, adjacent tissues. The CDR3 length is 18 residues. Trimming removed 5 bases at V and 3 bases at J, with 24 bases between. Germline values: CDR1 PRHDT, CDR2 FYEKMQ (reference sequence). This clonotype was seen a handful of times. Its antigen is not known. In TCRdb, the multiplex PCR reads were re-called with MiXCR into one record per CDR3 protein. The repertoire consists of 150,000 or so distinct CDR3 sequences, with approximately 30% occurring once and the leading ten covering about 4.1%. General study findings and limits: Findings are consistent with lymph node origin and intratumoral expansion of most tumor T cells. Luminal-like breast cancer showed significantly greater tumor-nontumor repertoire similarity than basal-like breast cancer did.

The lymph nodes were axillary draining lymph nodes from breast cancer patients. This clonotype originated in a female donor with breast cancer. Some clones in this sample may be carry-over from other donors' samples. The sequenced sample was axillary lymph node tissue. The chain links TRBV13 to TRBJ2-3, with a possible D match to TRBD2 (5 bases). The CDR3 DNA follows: TGTGCCAGCAGCCCCCCCGCAGGACTTGGGGTGAGGACAGATACGCAGTATTTT. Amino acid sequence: CASSPPAGLGVRTDTQYF.